These 32 T cell receptor beta chains originate from one sample sequenced in a study of cytomegalovirus exposure and HLA in healthy donors (dated by TCRdb to about 2017). Library method: the immunoSEQ multiplex PCR assay. A mixture of 60 forward primers for TCR Vbeta segments and 13 reverse primers for TCR Jbeta segments was used in the multiplex PCR. The clones in this table, taken by TCRdb from immuneACCESS, are in-frame only. Not every clone is retained; where verified, under half of the shortfall comes from an unresolved V gene, and the cause of the rest is unknown. The sample yields 90,000 to 130,000 clones; around 74% were counted once. The biggest ten clones account for roughly 4.4% of the sample. The sequenced material came from PBMCs. These receptors came from a man younger than 40 in good health and CMV-seropositive.

A few counts support this clone. The chain links TRBV7-9 to TRBJ1-2, with D possibly TRBD1 on 5 matching bases. The CDR3 loop spans 14 amino acids. The germline gives CDR1 SEHNR, CDR2 FQNEAQ (reference sequence). V dropped 3 bases and J dropped 4 bases, with 12 bases sitting between them. Here the CDR3 DNA reads TGTGCCAGCAGCTTGACGGGGGTCGTCTATGGCTACACCTTC. Translation gives CASSLTGVVYGYTF.

V is TRBV28 and J is TRBJ2-3; 8 bases agree with TRBD1. The germline gives CDR1 MDHEN, CDR2 SYDVKM. V was clipped by 6 bases and J by 4 bases; unmatched bases: 3. This CDR3 contains 13 residues. In nucleotides, the CDR3 is TGTGCCAGCAGGAGACAGGGGCCAGATACGCAGTATTTT. This sequence encodes CASRRQGPDTQYF.

This chain joins TRBV11-3 and TRBJ2-3; 8 nucleotides align to TRBD2. Germline V gene lookup returns CDR1 SGHNT and CDR2 YENEEA. V dropped 5 bases and J dropped 5; count of bases not matched to a gene: 9. The CDR3 sequence is 15 residues long. This chain's CDR3 is CASSARRGAEDTQYF. The CDR3 nucleotides are TGTGCCAGCAGCGCCCGGCGGGGGGCGGAAGATACGCAGTATTTT.

The rearrangement uses TRBV19 and TRBJ2-7, with D possibly TRBD1 on 6 matching bases. Germline CDR1 LNHDA, CDR2 SQIVND (reference sequence). The V and J ends lost 1 base and 3 bases respectively, with 10 bases between them. CDR3 length: 14 amino acids. The CDR3 here is CASSIGSGVYEQYF. CDR3 in DNA: TGTGCCAGTAGTATAGGTTCAGGGGTCTACGAGCAGTACTTC.

This chain connects TRBV28 to TRBJ1-4; 8 bases map to TRBD1. The CDR3 runs 14 residues. Germline CDR1 MDHEN, CDR2 SYDVKM. The ends lost 5 bases at V and 7 bases at J; junction bases unmatched: 6. The CDR3 bases are TGTGCCAGCAGTGCGCACAGGGGGAGTGAAAAACTGTTTTTT. Translating gives CASSAHRGSEKLFF.

The V gene is TRBV5-1, the J gene TRBJ2-7; D gene ambiguous. The CDR3 totals 13 residues. Trimming pared 4 bases from V and 6 bases from J, leaving 14 bases between. Germline V gives CDR1 SGHRS, CDR2 YFSETQ. The CDR3 DNA follows: TGCGCCAGCAGCCCGTCGGAGATGGGCGAGCAGTACTTC. As protein: CASSPSEMGEQYF.

There are a few counts of this clone. The genes are TRBV28 and TRBJ1-2; TRBD1 agrees at 8 bases. CDR3 size: 13 residues. V lost 5 bases, J lost 8 bases, and 7 bases stayed unmatched. Germline V lookup: CDR1 MDHEN, CDR2 SYDVKM. CDR3 protein: CASSLTRGRGYTF. As DNA, the CDR3 is TGTGCCAGCAGTCTCACCAGGGGGCGCGGCTACACCTTC.

With regard to this clone: Other DNA sequences in this sample translate to the same CDR3. This rearrangement joins TRBV5-1 to TRBJ1-1; maybe TRBD1 (5 bases). CDR1 SGHRS and CDR2 YFSETQ come from the germline V gene. V lost 2 bases to trimming and J lost 2 bases, with 7 bases between them. This CDR3 contains 13 residues. CDR3 DNA: TGCGCCAGCAGCTTAGACAGAAACACTGAAGCTTTCTTT. It specifies CASSLDRNTEAFF.

The genes are TRBV2 and TRBJ2-2; no reliable D call. The CDR3 is 12 residues long. Trimming left V 4 bases short and J 4 bases short, with 4 bases between. CDR1 is SNHLY and CDR2 is FYNNEI in the germline V gene. The CDR3 DNA reads as TGTGCCAGCAGTGTCGGCACCGGGGAGCTGTTTTTT. Protein product: CASSVGTGELFF. Together with reference TRBV2 and TRBJ2-2, the CDR3 gives the full variable domain: EPEVTQTPSHQVTQMGQEVILRCVPISNHLYFYWYRQILGQKVEFLVSFYNNEISEKSEIFDDQFSVERPDGSNFTLKIRSTKLEDSAMYFCASSVGTGELFFGEGSRLTVL.

This chain links TRBV6-1 with TRBJ1-6, with TRBD1 as a possible D gene (6 bases). Germline CDR1 MNHNS, CDR2 SASEGT. CDR3 length: 15 residues. V lost 2 bases and J 10 bases, leaving 15 bases between the germline ends. The CDR3 coding sequence is TGTGCCAGCAGTGAATCGGAACAGGGTTACTCACCCCTCCACTTT. Protein sequence: CASSESEQGYSPLHF.

The rearrangement joins TRBV4-1 to TRBJ1-1; tentatively, D is TRBD1 (6 bases). CDR3 length: 16 residues. V dropped 0 bases and J dropped 5 bases, with 16 bases sitting between them. Germline values: CDR1 MGHRA, CDR2 YSYEKL. CDR3 region: CASSQEGGGRGTEAFF. In nucleotides, the CDR3 is TGCGCCAGCAGCCAAGAAGGCGGGGGGCGGGGGACTGAAGCTTTCTTT.

This clone is medium-sized within its sample. The genes are TRBV6-6 and TRBJ1-1, with D tentatively TRBD1 (5 bases). CDR3 length equals 13 residues. Germline V gene data show CDR1 as MNHNY and CDR2 as SVGAGI (reference sequence). The V end lost 8 bases, the J end lost 2 bases, and 12 bases lay between the germline ends. Written as DNA, the CDR3 is TGTGCCAGCGGAGGGGAGATAAACACTGAAGCTTTCTTT. This codes for CASGGEINTEAFF.

This clone was picked up a small number of times. The rearrangement joins TRBV6-6 to TRBJ1-1; maybe TRBD1 (5 bases). This CDR3 comprises 13 residues. V was cut by 8 bases and J by 11 bases, with 21 bases left in between. Germline V gene sequence: CDR1 MNHNY, CDR2 SVGAGI (reference sequence). This chain's CDR3 is CASYNEGPGRAFF. The CDR3 nucleotides are TGTGCCAGCTATAATGAGGGGCCGGGGAGGGCTTTCTTT.

This clone was picked up a small number of times. The chain has TRBV9 and TRBJ2-7; 11 bases agree with TRBD1. Per germline, CDR1 SGDLS and CDR2 YYNGEE. This CDR3 is 15 amino acids long. V trimming: 0 bases; J trimming: 4 bases; junction bases outside the gene matches: 3. CDR3 sequence (DNA): TGTGCCAGCAGCGTAGAGGACAGGGGGCCGTACGAGCAGTACTTC. Translated, it gives CASSVEDRGPYEQYF.

This rearrangement joins TRBV5-1 to TRBJ2-5; the match to TRBD1 covers 9 bases. Germline trimming cut 1 base from V and 3 bases from J; bases unmatched to any gene: 10. This CDR3 comprises 17 residues. Germline V CDR1 and CDR2: SGHRS, YFSETQ. The CDR3 sequence: CASSLYPLRQGEETQYF. The CDR3 region has the DNA TGCGCCAGCAGCTTGTATCCACTTCGACAGGGGGAAGAGACCCAGTACTTC.

The rearrangement links TRBV30 to TRBJ1-6; TRBD1 aligns across 10 bases. CDR1 GTSNPN and CDR2 SVGIG come from the germline V gene (reference sequence). The CDR3 has 14 residues. V dropped 2 bases and J dropped 8; count of bases not matched to a gene: 3. As DNA, the CDR3 is TGTGCCTGGAGTCCCGGGACAGGGGATTCACCCCTCCACTTT. Translating gives CAWSPGTGDSPLHF.

The V gene is TRBV19, the J gene TRBJ1-4, with 7 bases aligning to TRBD1. Germline CDR1 is LNHDA and CDR2 is SQIVND (reference sequence). The V and J ends lost 5 bases and 9 bases, in that order; junction bases with no gene match: 12. The CDR3 spans 15 residues. CDR3 protein: CASSLRQGDGKKLFF. DNA of the CDR3: TGTGCCAGTAGTCTCCGACAGGGAGATGGAAAAAAACTGTTTTTT.

This rearrangement joins TRBV19 to TRBJ2-6; no definite D call. The CDR3 sequence is 14 residues long. Germline CDR1 and CDR2: LNHDA and SQIVND (reference sequence). V dropped 3 bases and J dropped 4 bases, with 7 bases sitting between them. CDR3 sequence: CASSMGLGANVLTF. The CDR3 DNA sequence: TGTGCCAGTAGTATGGGCTTGGGGGCCAACGTCCTGACTTTC.

This chain uses TRBV7-6 with TRBJ2-3; 10 bases agree with TRBD1. The CDR3 is 14 residues long. Losses at the gene ends were 5 bases for V and 6 bases for J; bases not matched to a gene: 5. In germline, CDR1 is SGHVS, CDR2 FNYEAQ. For the CDR3, the DNA is TGTGCCAGCAGCCTCGGACAGGGGGTCGATACGCAGTATTTT. Its translation is CASSLGQGVDTQYF.

The rearrangement uses TRBV2 and TRBJ2-7, with TRBD2 identical over 14 bases. The CDR3 is 16 amino acids. Germline lookup yields CDR1 SNHLY and CDR2 FYNNEI. The trim removed 7 bases at V and 0 bases at J, leaving 5 bases unmatched. CDR3 sequence: CASTRTSGGSSYEQYF. The CDR3 coding sequence is TGTGCCAGCACCCGGACTAGCGGGGGGAGCTCCTACGAGCAGTACTTC.

A few counts support this clone. This chain uses TRBV5-1 with TRBJ1-1; the match to TRBD1 covers 9 bases. This CDR3 comprises 16 residues. The germline CDR1 and CDR2 sequences are SGHRS and YFSETQ. The V gene end was trimmed by 4 bases and the J gene end by 0 bases; junction bases not matched to a gene: 7. CDR3: CASSVARDRVNTEAFF. As DNA, the CDR3 is TGCGCCAGCAGCGTAGCCCGGGACAGGGTGAACACTGAAGCTTTCTTT.

V gene TRBV5-1 combines with J gene TRBJ2-7, with D possibly TRBD1 on 6 matching bases. The CDR3 extends over 16 amino acids. With 3 bases removed from V and 0 bases from J, the gap between germline ends came to 16 bases. From germline, CDR1 is SGHRS and CDR2 YFSETQ. CDR3: CASSYGTGPSSYEQYF. CDR3 in DNA: TGCGCCAGCAGCTATGGTACAGGGCCGAGCTCCTACGAGCAGTACTTC.

The rearrangement joins TRBV27 to TRBJ2-7, with 13 bases identical to TRBD2. Germline trimming cut 2 bases from V and 1 base from J; bases unmatched to any gene: 5. The CDR3 loop spans 17 amino acids. CDR1 and CDR2 (germline): MNHEY, SMNVEV (reference sequence). This chain's CDR3 is CASSLATSGGMSYEQYF. In nucleotides, the CDR3 is TGTGCCAGCAGTTTAGCGACTAGCGGGGGGATGTCCTACGAGCAGTACTTC.

J is TRBJ2-1 and V is TRBV12-1; TRBD1 is taken as the D call from the table, unchecked against the DNA. TRBV12-1 is a known pseudogene. This CDR3 is 16 amino acids long. CDR3 DNA sequence: TGTGCCAGCAGCTCGGGACACCCAAGCTCCTACAATGAGCAGTTCTTC. This gives the protein CASSSGHPSSYNEQFF.

The chain is built from TRBV21-1 and TRBJ2-7; no check of the table's D call, TRBD1, against the DNA was made. TRBV21-1 is flagged as a pseudogene. The length of the CDR3 is 17 residues. CDR3: CASSLRGGQGANYEQYF. The CDR3 DNA reads as TGTGCCAGCAGCTTAAGGGGGGGACAGGGGGCGAACTACGAGCAGTACTTC.

The count of this clone is one. J is TRBJ1-2 and V is TRBV5-1, with TRBD1 as a possible D gene (5 bases). The V gene's germline CDR1 is SGHRS and CDR2 YFSETQ. The CDR3 extends over 17 amino acids. Trimming left V 4 bases short and J 7 bases short, with 26 bases between. In DNA form, the CDR3 reads TGCGCCAGCAGCAGGGAGGCGCCGGGACGCAGTACAGGTGGCTACACCTTC. Amino acid sequence: CASSREAPGRSTGGYTF.

This chain links TRBV28 with TRBJ1-1; a possible D gene is TRBD1 (5 bases). In germline, CDR1 is MDHEN, CDR2 SYDVKM. The V gene lost 3 bases and the J gene lost 11 bases, with 10 bases spanning the gap. The CDR3 covers 11 residues. Here the CDR3 reads CASSLGQLAFF. In DNA form, the CDR3 reads TGTGCCAGCAGTTTGGGGCAGCTTGCTTTCTTT.

The chain recombines TRBV14 with TRBJ2-5, with D tentatively TRBD2 (5 bases). The CDR3 runs 15 residues. Germline CDR1 SGHDN, CDR2 FVKESK. Trimming removed 3 bases from V and 7 bases from J, with 18 bases in between. The CDR3 DNA is TGTGCCAGCAGCCACCCAACGGGGTTTTATGGGACCCAGTACTTC. It yields the protein CASSHPTGFYGTQYF.

V is TRBV6-6 and J is TRBJ1-1; 8 bases match TRBD1. The CDR3 is made up of 15 amino acids. The trim removed 7 bases at V and 4 bases at J, leaving 11 bases unmatched. Germline V gives CDR1 MNHNY, CDR2 SVGAGI (reference sequence). In DNA, the CDR3 is TGTGCCAGCACCCGAGAGTCAGGGGGCTCCACTGAAGCTTTCTTT. This translates into CASTRESGGSTEAFF.

This clone was seen more than once but under ten times. This chain uses TRBV27 with TRBJ2-1; weak D call: TRBD1 (5 bases). Germline CDR1 reads MNHEY; CDR2 reads SMNVEV (reference sequence). The CDR3 is made up of 13 amino acids. Trimming cost V 5 bases and J 6 bases, with 11 bases left between them. The CDR3 DNA follows: TGTGCCAGCAGTATCAACAGGTTCAATGAGCAGTTCTTC. Translated, it gives CASSINRFNEQFF.

This clone was detected only a few times. The V call is TRBV5-1, the J call TRBJ2-2; D might be TRBD2 (5 bases). V was trimmed by 0 bases and J by 7 bases, leaving 7 bases between them. The CDR3 extends over 13 amino acids. Germline V lookup: CDR1 SGHRS, CDR2 YFSETQ. CDR3 nucleotides: TGCGCCAGCAGCTTGGCCGGGGTCGGGGAGCTGTTTTTT. Residues: CASSLAGVGELFF.

CDR3 sequence: CASSLGGRVGGYTF. In DNA form, the CDR3 reads TGTGCCAGCAGCTTAGGAGGGAGGGTGGGAGGCTACACCTTC. The V and J genes are TRBV7-2 and TRBJ1-2, with no clear D. V was clipped by 1 base and J by 8 bases, with 14 bases between them. Germline CDR1 is SGHTA and CDR2 is FQGNSA. The CDR3 consists of 14 residues.